The clone carrying this T cell receptor beta chain was seen once. The CDR3 is 15 amino acids. The germline gives CDR1 LGHDT, CDR2 YNNKEL (reference sequence). Trimming took 1 base from V and 1 from J, leaving 10 bases between them. The sample is drawn from a study of CD8 T cells in Susac syndrome. RNA, at about 0.45 to 1 ug, was reverse transcribed with random hexamers. immunoSEQ multiplex PCR amplified TCR beta CDR3 across 54 Vbeta, 13 Jbeta. TCRdb reanalysed the immunoSEQ multiplex PCR reads using MiXCR and keeps one entry per CDR3 protein. The sample carries about 130,000 distinct CDR3 sequences, 91% recorded once.

The sequence was collected from a human donor with multiple sclerosis. This rearrangement joins TRBV3-1 to TRBJ2-5; D is ambiguous. Specimen: CD8+ T cells from PBMCs. The CDR3 nucleotides are TGTGCCAGCAGCCAAGGTGGTGGAAGCCAAGAGACCCAGTACTTC. Amino acid sequence: CASSQGGGSQETQYF.